This entry features one T cell receptor beta chain sequence. Its antigen is unidentified. This entry belongs to a study of T cell responses to AZD1222 COVID-19 vaccine. Whole-study results and caveats: Among spike-specific TCRs, nearly half reportedly target unmutated variant regions.

CDR3 length: 13 residues. Germline lookup yields CDR1 MNHEY and CDR2 SVGAGI. V shed 6 bases and J shed 1 base, with 9 bases lying between them. Measured with immunoSEQ multiplex PCR; TCRdb has only the in-frame clones, and not every one. The table lists around 100,000 clones, just over 90% of them singletons. The source was peripheral blood, collected on day 0 of AZD1222 vaccination. The sequence derives from an adult in good health. This chain links TRBV6-5 with TRBJ1-1; D gene uncertain. CDR3 amino acids: CASRQQPNTEAFF. The CDR3 DNA reads TGTGCCAGCAGACAGCAACCGAACACTGAAGCTTTCTTT.